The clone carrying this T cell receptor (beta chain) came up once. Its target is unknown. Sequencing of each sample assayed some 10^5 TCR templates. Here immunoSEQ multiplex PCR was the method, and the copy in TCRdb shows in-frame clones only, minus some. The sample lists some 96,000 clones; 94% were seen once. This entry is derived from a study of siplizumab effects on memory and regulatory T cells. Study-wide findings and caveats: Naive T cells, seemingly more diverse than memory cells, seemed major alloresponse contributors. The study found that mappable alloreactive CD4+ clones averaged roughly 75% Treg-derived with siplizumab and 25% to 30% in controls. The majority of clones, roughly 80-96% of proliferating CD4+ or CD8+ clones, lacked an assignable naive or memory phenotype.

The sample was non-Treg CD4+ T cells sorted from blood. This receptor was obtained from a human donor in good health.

This CDR3 reads CASSLTDRNEKLFF. CDR3 nucleotide sequence: TGCGCCAGCAGCCTAACGGACAGAAATGAAAAACTGTTTTTT. The chain recombines TRBV5-1 with TRBJ1-4; a possible D gene is TRBD1 (6 bases). Germline V gene sequence: CDR1 SGHRS, CDR2 YFSETQ. V lost 4 bases to trimming and J lost 5 bases, with 12 bases between them. The CDR3 runs to 14 residues.